This entry lists 9 T cell receptor beta chains sequenced from one sample in a study of T-cell memory formation after mild COVID-19. A single record per CDR3 protein comes from TCRdb applying MiXCR to the 5' RACE reads. The data show hundreds of thousands of distinct CDR3 sequences, roughly 15% seen once. Sample: PBMCs or a T cell subset sorted from them (not recorded which). These receptors all stem from a man between 18 and 29 years old who had mild COVID-19 (a few samples of this study predate the infection). Cell type and time point are not known.

The rearrangement uses TRBV12-3 or TRBV12-4 and TRBJ1-2; TRBD1 matches at 8 bases. The CDR3 is 16 amino acids. The V gene end was trimmed by 5 bases and the J gene end by 0 bases; junction bases not matched to a gene: 8. The CDR3 DNA is TGTGCCAGCAGTCCCACAGGGGGACTAGCTAACTATGGCTACACCTTC. Translated: CASSPTGGLANYGYTF.

The sample holds many counts of this clonotype. The chain recombines TRBV4-1 with TRBJ2-2; a possible D gene is TRBD2 (6 bases). The CDR3 is 13 amino acids. Germline CDR1 MGHRA, CDR2 YSYEKL. V was cut by 11 bases and J by 2 bases, with 12 bases left in between. CDR3 in DNA: TGCGCCTCACGGGGACTCAACACCGGGGAGCTGTTTTTT. Amino acids: CASRGLNTGELFF.

A few counts support this clonotype. The chain employs TRBV7-2 and TRBJ1-1; perhaps TRBD1 as D (5 bases). CDR1 is SGHTA and CDR2 is FQGNSA in the germline V gene. CDR3 size: 14 residues. Between the trimmed V and J ends, which lost 4 bases and 4 bases, there was a span of 13 bases. DNA for the CDR3: TGTGCCAGCAGCTCCAGGGCGGTGGGCACTGAAGCTTTCTTT. Translation gives CASSSRAVGTEAFF.

This clonotype was seen repeatedly, ten times or more. This chain joins TRBV14 and TRBJ2-2; TRBD2 matches 9 bases. Germline trimming cut 2 bases from V and 5 bases from J; bases unmatched to any gene: 12. CDR1 is SGHDN and CDR2 is FVKESK in the germline V gene. The CDR3 totals 18 residues. The CDR3 DNA reads as TGTGCCAGCAGCCAAACGCGGGGGGGCCTGAGTAGGACCGGGGAGCTGTTTTTT. Translation gives CASSQTRGGLSRTGELFF.

This clonotype has at least ten counts. The V call is TRBV18, the J call TRBJ1-1; 7 bases are shared with TRBD1. The CDR3 has 16 residues. Trimming cost V 3 bases and J 7 bases; bases outside gene matches: 14. CDR1 is KGHSH and CDR2 is LQKENI in the germline V gene. CDR3 loop: CASSPYTDGTVSEAFF. CDR3 coding DNA: TGTGCCAGCTCACCTTACACCGACGGGACAGTTAGTGAAGCTTTCTTT.

The V and J genes are TRBV19 and TRBJ2-2; 9 bases map to TRBD1. The germline gives CDR1 LNHDA, CDR2 SQIVND (reference sequence). This CDR3 spans 15 amino acids. The V and J ends lost 3 bases and 6 bases, in that order; junction bases with no gene match: 5. The CDR3 reads CASSMDRGLPGELFF. The CDR3 DNA is TGTGCCAGTAGTATGGACAGGGGCCTGCCCGGGGAGCTGTTTTTT.

This clonotype has just a few counts. This chain uses TRBV4-3 with TRBJ1-3; D call uncertain. With 4 bases removed from V and 2 bases from J, the gap between germline ends came to 12 bases. CDR1 LGHNA and CDR2 YSLEER come from the germline V gene. The CDR3 extends over 15 amino acids. CDR3 in DNA: TGCGCCAGCAGCCCCAGAGGAGGGCCTGGAAACACCATATATTTT. Translation: CASSPRGGPGNTIYF.

The chain carries TRBV5-1 and TRBJ1-2; D may be TRBD1 (6 bases). Trimming shortened V by 5 bases and J by 4 bases, and 12 bases separated the two germline ends. This CDR3 is built from 13 residues. Germline CDR1 SGHRS, CDR2 YFSETQ. The CDR3 region has the DNA TGCGCCAGCAGATCCGGACAGCTCTATGGCTACACCTTC. Encoded protein: CASRSGQLYGYTF.

There are a few counts of this clonotype. The genes are TRBV24-1 and TRBJ2-2; 8 nucleotides agree with TRBD1. Per the germline V gene, CDR1 is KGHDR and CDR2 is SFDVKD. This CDR3 has 15 residues. With 2 bases clipped from V and 3 bases from J, the junction kept 1 base outside the gene matches. The CDR3 protein is CATSDSGGDTGELFF. CDR3 nucleotide sequence: TGTGCCACCAGTGATTCAGGGGGCGACACCGGGGAGCTGTTTTTT.